A selection of T cell receptor beta chains follows, all from one sample in a study of cytomegalovirus exposure and HLA in healthy donors. Produced via immunoSEQ multiplex PCR; TCRdb's table is partial and in-frame only. The sample has about 95,000 clones, roughly four fifths seen once. The sample was PBMCs. Receptors were obtained from a man aged 25-45 years in good health and CMV-seropositive. The CDR3 runs from the conserved cysteine through the conserved F or W. A D gene is named only where the DNA matches it firmly. Not every row has a clone size; where given, it reads once, few, many or a size class.

.,.,TRBJ1-1,TRBV6-1,TGTGCCAGTCGGACACTAATGAACACTGAAGCTTTCTTT,CASRTLMNTEAFF
TRBD1,.,TRBJ1-2,TRBV6-1,TGTGCCAGCAGTGAACTAACAGGGGGCAACTATGGCTACACCTTC,CASSELTGGNYGYTF
.,.,TRBJ1-1,TRBV6-5,TGTGCCAGCAGAACCAGGGGCACTGAAGCTTTCTTT,CASRTRGTEAFF
TRBD1,.,TRBJ1-2,TRBV29-1,TGCAGCGTTGTTGACAGGGGATATAGCTATGGCTACACCTTC,CSVVDRGYSYGYTF
TRBD1,.,TRBJ1-2,TRBV7-2,TGTGCCAGCACCCCAGGACAGGGAAACTATGGCTACACCTTC,CASTPGQGNYGYTF
TRBD1,.,TRBJ2-7,TRBV5-1,TGCGCCAGCAGCCCGACGGGACAGAATTACGAGCAGTACTTC,CASSPTGQNYEQYF
TRBD2,.,TRBJ2-1,TRBV19,TGTGCCACCACCCGGACTAGCGGGAGCAATGAGCAGTTCTTC,CATTRTSGSNEQFF
.,.,TRBJ2-2,TRBV27,TGTGCCAGCAGGAACCGGGGTACGACCACGAACACCGGGGAGCTGTTTTTT,CASRNRGTTTNTGELFF
TRBD2,.,TRBJ2-1,TRBV5-1,TGCGCCAGCAGCTTGGGGCGGGAGTTTTACAATGAGCAGTTCTTC,CASSLGREFYNEQFF
.,.,TRBJ1-2,TRBV27,TGTGCCAGCAGTTCAAACAGGGCTGGCTACACCTTC,CASSSNRAGYTF
.,.,TRBJ1-1,TRBV5-6,TGTGCCAGCAGCGCAGGGGATCGGAACACTGAAGCTTTCTTT,CASSAGDRNTEAFF
TRBD2,.,TRBJ2-3,TRBV5-1,TGCGCCAGCAGTAGAGCGGGAGGAACCCCCACAGATACGCAGTATTTT,CASSRAGGTPTDTQYF
.,.,TRBJ1-6,TRBV30,TGTGCCTGGAGTGCGATGGGGGGTTCGTCCCCCCGGTATAATTCACCCCTCCACTTT,CAWSAMGGSSPRYNSPLHF
TRBD2,.,TRBJ2-1,TRBV29-1,TGCAGCGCCTGGACTAGCGGGAGTAATGAGCAGTTCTTC,CSAWTSGSNEQFF
TRBD2,once,TRBJ2-2,TRBV2,TGTGCCAGCAGAAGTCCGGGACTAGCGGGGTCAGGGGAGCTGTTTTTT,CASRSPGLAGSGELFF
TRBD2,.,TRBJ2-1,TRBV29-1,TGCAGCGCTGGGGGGGGATCAACTCGGAACAATGAGCAGTTCTTC,CSAGGGSTRNNEQFF
TRBD1,.,TRBJ1-5,TRBV6-1,TGTGCCAGCAGTGAAGCTAAAGGGACAGGCCTTGTTCGGCAGCCCCAGCATTTT,CASSEAKGTGLVRQPQHF
TRBD1,few,TRBJ1-5,TRBV6-1,TGTGCCAGCAGCGGGACAGCGAATCAGCCCCAGCATTTT,CASSGTANQPQHF
.,.,TRBJ2-1,TRBV27,TGTGCCAGCAGTTTCGTGAATGAGCAGTTCTTC,CASSFVNEQFF
TRBD2,.,TRBJ2-2,TRBV18,TGTGCCAGCTCACGAGGGACTAGCGGGATCACCGGGGAGCTGTTTTTT,CASSRGTSGITGELFF
.,once,TRBJ2-2,TRBV7-7,TGTGCCAGCAGCTTAGGACAGTACACCGGGGAGCTGTTTTTT,CASSLGQYTGELFF
.,once,TRBJ1-5,TRBV19,TGTGCCAGTAGTATTATGGACTATAGCAATCAGCCCCAGCATTTT,CASSIMDYSNQPQHF
TRBD2,.,TRBJ2-1,TRBV10-3,TGTGCCATCGGGTTCGGGCGGGAGGACCCCGAGCAGTTCTTC,CAIGFGREDPEQFF
.,.,TRBJ2-1,TRBV7-8,TGTGCCAGCAGCCGAGGTAGGGCAGGACTTTACAATGAGCAGTTCTTC,CASSRGRAGLYNEQFF
TRBD2,.,TRBJ2-1,TRBV4-1,TGCGCCAGCAGCCATGGAGCGGGAGCCACCTACAATGAGCAGTTCTTC,CASSHGAGATYNEQFF
TRBD1,.,TRBJ1-5,TRBV28,TGTGCCAGCAGTTTATCTCTCATCGGACAGGGGTATAGGAATCAGCCCCAGCATTTT,CASSLSLIGQGYRNQPQHF
.,few,TRBJ2-3,TRBV6-1,TGTGCCAGCAGCCTCGACAGGCCTAGCACAGATACGCAGTATTTT,CASSLDRPSTDTQYF
.,.,TRBJ1-5,TRBV6-5,TGTGCCAGCAGGGGGACGGGGGGGGGTCAGCCCCAGCATTTT,CASRGTGGGQPQHF
TRBD2,.,TRBJ2-1,TRBV4-3,TGCGCCAGCAGCCAAGACCGACTAGCGGTATACAATGAGCAGTTCTTC,CASSQDRLAVYNEQFF
.,.,TRBJ2-1,TRBV28,TGTGCCAGCAGTTTCGAGGGTATATCCTACAATGAGCAGTTCTTC,CASSFEGISYNEQFF
.,.,TRBJ1-1,TRBV29-1,TGCAGCGTTGAATCGGTGAACACTGAAGCTTTCTTT,CSVESVNTEAFF
TRBD2,once,TRBJ2-3,TRBV7-6,TGTGCCAGCAGCGACACCCCCCCGCGGGGGGGAGGAGATACGCAGTATTTT,CASSDTPPRGGGDTQYF
.,.,TRBJ2-3,TRBV5-6,TGTGCCAGCAGCTTGGACAGCCAAATCACAGATACGCAGTATTTT,CASSLDSQITDTQYF
TRBD1,few,TRBJ1-5,TRBV10-3,TGTGCCATCAGCCCGGGACAGGGGTCTCAGCCCCAGCATTTT,CAISPGQGSQPQHF
TRBD1,.,TRBJ1-2,TRBV9,TGTGCCAGCAGCCCCGGACAGGGGGCGAACTATGGCTACACCTTC,CASSPGQGANYGYTF
TRBD1,.,TRBJ1-4,TRBV11-2,TGTGCCAGCAGCTCAAACCACTGGACAGGCAACTATGAAAAACTGTTTTTT,CASSSNHWTGNYEKLFF
.,.,TRBJ2-7,TRBV28,TGTGCCAGCAGTTCGTTCGGAGGGGACAGCTCCTACGAGCAGTACTTC,CASSSFGGDSSYEQYF
.,.,TRBJ2-7,TRBV10-3,TGTGCCATCAGTGAGAGGGGGGGTAGCGGATACGAGCAGTACTTC,CAISERGGSGYEQYF
.,.,TRBJ2-3,TRBV5-4,TGTGCCAGCAGCCCCTGGGGGGATAGCGCAGATACGCAGTATTTT,CASSPWGDSADTQYF
TRBD1,.,TRBJ2-7,TRBV10-3,TGTGCCATCAGTGGGGGGGGACAGGGACTCTACGAGCAGTACTTC,CAISGGGQGLYEQYF
TRBD1,once,TRBJ2-7,TRBV13,TGTGCCAGCAGCAGGACAGGGAACGAGCAGTACTTC,CASSRTGNEQYF
TRBD1,.,TRBJ1-1,TRBV18,TGTGCCAGCTCGTCCGGGACAGGGAACACTGAAGCTTTCTTT,CASSSGTGNTEAFF
.,.,TRBJ2-3,TRBV7-7,TGTGCCAGCAGCTTAGGTTCGGGGTCTACGCAGTATTTT,CASSLGSGSTQYF
.,.,TRBJ1-1,TRBV9,TGTGCCAGCGGGAGGGGGAACACTGAAGCTTTCTTT,CASGRGNTEAFF
.,few,TRBJ2-5,TRBV5-1,TGCGCCAGCAGCTTAACAAAAGAGACCCAGTACTTC,CASSLTKETQYF
TRBD1,.,TRBJ1-1,TRBV7-9,TGTTCCAGCACCCGACCGGGACAGAAAGCTTTCTTT,CSSTRPGQKAFF
.,.,TRBJ1-5,TRBV28,TGTGCCAGCAGTCCTACAGGGCCCAATCAGCCCCAGCATTTT,CASSPTGPNQPQHF
.,few,TRBJ1-1,TRBV19,TGTGCCAGTAGTATACAGGTGAACACTGAAGCTTTCTTT,CASSIQVNTEAFF
.,.,TRBJ1-1,TRBV7-2,TGTGCCAGCAGCCCCCGGGGGAACACTGAAGCTTTCTTT,CASSPRGNTEAFF
TRBD2,.,TRBJ2-3,TRBV28,TGTGCCAGCAGCCCCGGGGGGACCTTGAGGACAGATACGCAGTATTTT,CASSPGGTLRTDTQYF
TRBD2,.,TRBJ2-7,TRBV5-4,TGTGCCAGCAGCAGTACTAGCGGCCACGAGCAGTACTTC,CASSSTSGHEQYF
TRBD2,.,TRBJ2-7,TRBV9,TGTGCCAGCAGCGTAGAGGCGGGAGGGCCGGGGTACGAGCAGTACTTC,CASSVEAGGPGYEQYF
.,.,TRBJ2-1,TRBV9,TGTGCCAGCAGCGTAGAAGACAGGCACAATGAGCAGTTCTTC,CASSVEDRHNEQFF
TRBD1,.,TRBJ1-5,TRBV18,TGTGCCAGCGGGGGACAGGATCAGCCCCAGCATTTT,CASGGQDQPQHF
.,.,TRBJ2-3,TRBV4-3,TGCGCCAGCAGCCAAGCAACCGGGAGAGGCGCAGATACGCAGTATTTT,CASSQATGRGADTQYF
.,.,TRBJ1-1,TRBV16,TGTGCCAGCAGCCCCCGTGTTGGGTCTGGAGGCACTGAAGCTTTCTTT,CASSPRVGSGGTEAFF
.,few,TRBJ2-7,TRBV11-2,TGTGCCAGCAGCAAGCAGGGGATACAGTACTTC,CASSKQGIQYF
TRBD1,.,TRBJ1-2,TRBV19,TGTGCCAGTAGGAGACAGGGGGAAGACTTGCATGGCTACACCTTC,CASRRQGEDLHGYTF
.,once,TRBJ1-6,TRBV6-5,TGTGCCAGCAGTTACGAGTCCAATTCACCCCTCCACTTT,CASSYESNSPLHF